A single sample gave rise to the 27 T cell receptor beta chains below, sequenced in a study of blood T cell repertoires in COVID-19. The method was immunoSEQ multiplex PCR; TCRdb's version includes in-frame clones alone and lacks a portion of them. The sample records 150,000 to 170,000 clones, over 65% being singletons. Sample: peripheral blood. The source of these receptors is a man older than 75 with acute or convalescent COVID-19.

This chain connects TRBV5-6 to TRBJ2-5, with D hard to call. V was shortened by 4 bases and J by 5 bases, with 12 bases between the two germline ends. The CDR3 loop spans 13 amino acids. Germline CDR1 reads SGHDT; CDR2 reads YYEEEE. This CDR3 reads CASSLSPGETQYF. CDR3 sequence (DNA): TGTGCCAGCAGCCTGTCCCCCGGTGAGACCCAGTACTTC. Supplemented by reference TRBV5-6 and TRBJ2-5, the full variable domain reads DAGVTQSPTHLIKTRGQQVTLRCSPKSGHDTVSWYQQALGQGPQFIFQYYEEEERQRGNFPDRFSGHQFPNYSSELNVNALLLGDSALYLCASSLSPGETQYFGPGTRLLVL.

The CDR3 coding sequence is TGTGCCAGCAGCTGGATTGGTGGGCTAAGTAACGGGGAGCTGTTTTTT. Protein: CASSWIGGLSNGELFF. The chain combines TRBV5-8 with TRBJ2-2; D gene unclear. This CDR3 has 16 residues. Germline CDR1 SGHTS, CDR2 YDEGEE. The V and J ends lost 3 bases and 7 bases respectively, with 19 bases between them. The full variable domain, with the rest looked up from reference TRBV5-8 and TRBJ2-2, is EAGVTQSPTHLIKTRGQQATLRCSPISGHTSVYWYQQALGLGLQFLLWYDEGEERNRGNFPPRFSGRQFPNYSSELNVNALELEDSALYLCASSWIGGLSNGELFFGEGSRLTVL.

This clone was counted only a few times. V and J are TRBV5-1 and TRBJ2-3, with 9 nucleotides matching TRBD2. This CDR3 spans 17 amino acids. J lost 2 bases, V lost 1 base, and 8 bases had no gene match. Germline loops: CDR1 SGHRS, CDR2 YFSETQ. CDR3 sequence: CASSLMASGKNTDTQYF. The CDR3 nucleotides read TGCGCCAGCAGCTTGATGGCTAGCGGGAAAAACACAGATACGCAGTATTTT.

The genes are TRBV24-1 and TRBJ1-5; D not resolved. The CDR3 runs to 14 residues. Germline V gene sequence: CDR1 KGHDR, CDR2 SFDVKD. V lost 2 bases and J 6 bases, leaving 10 bases between the germline ends. Written as DNA, the CDR3 is TGTGCCACCAGTGATTGGGCCACTCGTCAGCCCCAGCATTTT. This codes for CATSDWATRQPQHF.

The chain couples TRBV5-1 to TRBJ1-4; no definite D call. Germline V gene data show CDR1 as SGHRS and CDR2 as YFSETQ. The V end lost 3 bases, the J end lost 7 bases, and 19 bases lay between the germline ends. This CDR3 has 16 residues. The CDR3 reads CASSSKAQAAREKLFF. The CDR3 DNA follows: TGCGCCAGCAGCTCAAAAGCCCAGGCTGCTCGTGAAAAACTGTTTTTT. Drawing the rest from reference TRBV5-1 and TRBJ1-4, the complete variable domain is KAGVTQTPRYLIKTRGQQVTLSCSPISGHRSVSWYQQTPGQGLQFLFEYFSETQRNKGNFPGRFSGRQFSNSRSEMNVSTLELGDSALYLCASSSKAQAAREKLFFGSGTQLSVL.

The CDR3 nucleotides read TGCGCCAGCAGTGTCAACAGAGATTCACCCCTCCACTTT. This gives the protein CASSVNRDSPLHF. The rearrangement joins TRBV10-1 to TRBJ1-6; D call uncertain. Germline CDR1 WNHNN, CDR2 SYGVQD (reference sequence). The CDR3 consists of 13 residues. Deletions cut 4 bases from V and 8 bases from J, with 9 bases between.

This rearrangement joins TRBV7-9 to TRBJ1-2; TRBD1 matches 8 bases. In germline, CDR1 is SEHNR, CDR2 FQNEAQ (reference sequence). V was clipped by 4 bases and J by 6 bases; unmatched bases: 4. This CDR3 has 13 amino acids. CDR3 amino acids: CASSSYRGNGYTF. The CDR3 DNA is TGTGCCAGCAGCTCGTACAGGGGGAATGGCTACACCTTC.

V gene TRBV11-2 combines with J gene TRBJ2-1, with a weak D call TRBD2 (7 bases). CDR3 size: 12 residues. Germline-derived CDR1 and CDR2 are SGHAT and FQNNGV. Trimming left V 5 bases short and J 13 bases short, with 15 bases between. As DNA, the CDR3 is TGTGCCAGCAGCCAGGGGCAGGGACTACAGTTCTTC. It specifies CASSQGQGLQFF.

The rearrangement links TRBV7-2 to TRBJ2-4; 7 positions match TRBD1. The length of the CDR3 is 14 residues. Germline V lookup: CDR1 SGHTA, CDR2 FQGNSA. V trimming: 3 bases; J trimming: 6 bases; junction bases outside the gene matches: 5. The CDR3 DNA reads as TGTGCCAGCAGCTTGACGACAGGGAGAAACATTCAGTACTTC. It is translated as CASSLTTGRNIQYF.

The genes are TRBV6-1 and TRBJ1-2; D not resolved. This CDR3 has 15 amino acids. Germline assignment: CDR1 MNHNS and CDR2 SASEGT. The V gene lost 3 bases and the J gene lost 2 bases, with 13 bases spanning the gap. CDR3 region: CASSEMGSINYGYTF. Written as DNA, the CDR3 is TGTGCCAGCAGTGAGATGGGGAGCATCAACTATGGCTACACCTTC.

This clone was seen only a few times. This chain links TRBV5-4 with TRBJ2-3, with a possible D match to TRBD2 (5 bases). Trimming shortened V by 2 bases and J by 6 bases, and 16 bases separated the two germline ends. Germline values: CDR1 SGHNT, CDR2 YYREEE (reference sequence). This CDR3 has 15 residues. CDR3 residues: CASSFPSTRADTQYF. CDR3 sequence (DNA): TGTGCCAGCAGCTTCCCCAGTACTAGGGCCGATACGCAGTATTTT. The variable domain in full, with the rest retrieved from reference TRBV5-4 and TRBJ2-3, is ETGVTQSPTHLIKTRGQQVTLRCSSQSGHNTVSWYQQALGQGPQFIFQYYREEENGRGNFPPRFSGLQFPNYSSELNVNALELDDSALYLCASSFPSTRADTQYFGPGTRLTVL.

The chain recombines TRBV19 with TRBJ1-6; TRBD1 matches at 8 bases. The CDR3 covers 14 residues. V trimming: 6 bases; J trimming: 10 bases; junction bases outside the gene matches: 8. Germline V gene data show CDR1 as LNHDA and CDR2 as SQIVND (reference sequence). Here the CDR3 reads CASRDGQGGSPLHF. As DNA, the CDR3 is TGTGCCAGTAGGGATGGACAGGGCGGATCACCCCTCCACTTT.

The J gene is TRBJ2-3, the V gene TRBV6-1; D not resolved. This CDR3 spans 14 amino acids. Germline CDR1 and CDR2: MNHNS and SASEGT. V was cut by 2 bases and J by 4 bases, with 10 bases left in between. CDR3 loop: CASSELTSSDTQYF. The CDR3 nucleotides are TGTGCCAGCAGTGAACTTACATCGTCAGATACGCAGTATTTT.

CDR3 DNA: TGTGCCAGCAGCTTAGGCACAGGGGGCCAATCTGAAGCTTTCTTT. This encodes CASSLGTGGQSEAFF. The rearrangement uses TRBV7-9 and TRBJ1-1, with 9 bases matching TRBD1. CDR1 and CDR2 from the germline V gene are SEHNR and FQNEAQ (reference sequence). The V gene end was trimmed by 1 base and the J gene end by 6 bases; junction bases not matched to a gene: 6. This CDR3 has 15 residues.

This chain uses TRBV28 with TRBJ2-7; 12 bases are a match to TRBD1. V lost 6 bases to trimming and J lost 2 bases; unmatched junction nucleotides: 5. The CDR3 runs 15 residues. Germline loops: CDR1 MDHEN, CDR2 SYDVKM. CDR3 sequence: CASRSGQGAPYEQYF. DNA of the CDR3: TGTGCCAGCAGGTCGGGACAGGGGGCTCCCTACGAGCAGTACTTC.

The chain recombines TRBV7-9 with TRBJ1-2; D remains ambiguous. This CDR3 has 13 residues. Germline V gene data show CDR1 as SEHNR and CDR2 as FQNEAQ (reference sequence). V was pared by 1 base and J by 5 bases, with 8 bases between. CDR3 in amino acids: CASSLGVEYGYTF. The CDR3 DNA reads as TGTGCCAGCAGCTTAGGTGTTGAGTATGGCTACACCTTC.

This clone has a single count. This chain links TRBV19 with TRBJ1-3; D is undetermined. Germline-derived CDR1 and CDR2 are LNHDA and SQIVND (reference sequence). CDR3 size: 17 residues. Trimming shortened V by 5 bases and J by 0 bases, and 17 bases separated the two germline ends. The CDR3 DNA is TGTGCCAGTAGTCGGTCTATCCGTTTAAGCTCTGGAAACACCATATATTTT. It encodes CASSRSIRLSSGNTIYF.

With regard to this clone: Different DNA sequences within this sample yield the same CDR3. The chain employs TRBV5-5 and TRBJ1-4, with 7 bases that match TRBD1. Germline V lookup: CDR1 SGHKS, CDR2 YYEKEE (reference sequence). The ends lost 3 bases at V and 0 bases at J; junction bases unmatched: 5. The CDR3 covers 16 residues. Here the CDR3 reads CASSSDRSATNEKLFF. The CDR3 DNA sequence: TGTGCCAGCAGCTCGGACAGGTCTGCAACTAATGAAAAACTGTTTTTT. The full variable domain, with the rest looked up from reference TRBV5-5 and TRBJ1-4, is DAGVTQSPTHLIKTRGQQVTLRCSPISGHKSVSWYQQVLGQGPQFIFQYYEKEERGRGNFPDRFSARQFPNYSSELNVNALLLGDSALYLCASSSDRSATNEKLFFGSGTQLSVL.

The rearrangement links TRBV29-1 to TRBJ1-4; 7 positions agree with TRBD1. Germline V gene lookup returns CDR1 SQVTM and CDR2 ANQGSEA. The CDR3 is 12 residues long. With 7 bases clipped from V and 7 bases from J, the junction kept 6 bases outside the gene matches. The CDR3 DNA is TGCAGCGCTGACAGGGATGGTGAAAAACTGTTTTTT. The encoded protein is CSADRDGEKLFF.

This chain connects TRBV6-2 or TRBV6-3 to TRBJ1-4; 8 bases align to TRBD1. Germline CDR1 and CDR2: MNHEY and SVGEGT. The V gene end was trimmed by 6 bases and the J gene end by 2 bases; junction bases not matched to a gene: 8. The CDR3 covers 16 residues. The CDR3 DNA reads TGTGCCAGCAGCCTGCTCCGGACAGGGACTAATGAAAAACTGTTTTTT. It codes for CASSLLRTGTNEKLFF.

V and J are TRBV5-6 and TRBJ2-4, with a possible D match to TRBD1 (6 bases). The CDR3 has 15 residues. CDR1 is SGHDT, CDR2 YYEEEE, per germline. Trimming removed 3 bases at V and 8 bases at J, with 18 bases between. In DNA form, the CDR3 reads TGTGCCAGCAGCTCGCTACAGGGCGTGAGGGACATTCAGTACTTC. Translating gives CASSSLQGVRDIQYF.

The chain is built from TRBV19 and TRBJ1-2; TRBD1 matches 9 bases. The CDR3 loop spans 14 amino acids. V shed 4 bases, J shed 4 bases, and the junction held 4 bases outside the gene matches. Germline lookup yields CDR1 LNHDA and CDR2 SQIVND (reference sequence). This CDR3 reads CASSRGQGPYGYTF. The CDR3 region has the DNA TGTGCCAGTAGTAGGGGACAGGGACCCTATGGCTACACCTTC. The variable domain in full, completed from reference TRBV19 and TRBJ1-2, reads DGGITQSPKYLFRKEGQNVTLSCEQNLNHDAMYWYRQDPGQGLRLIYYSQIVNDFQKGDIAEGYSVSREKKESFPLTVTSAQKNPTAFYLCASSRGQGPYGYTFGSGTRLTVV.

The J gene is TRBJ2-7, the V gene TRBV7-8, with TRBD1 matching over 7 bases. Germline CDR1 and CDR2: SGHVS and FQNEAQ. J was trimmed by 9 bases and V by 3 bases; bases with no gene match: 11. This CDR3 has 14 residues. In DNA, the CDR3 is TGTGCCAGCAGCTTCACCGGGACAGACAACAGGCAGTACGTC. The encoded protein is CASSFTGTDNRQYV.

This chain uses TRBV7-8 with TRBJ2-2; D may be TRBD2 (6 bases). V was trimmed by 5 bases and J by 1 base, leaving 20 bases between them. Germline V gene sequence: CDR1 SGHVS, CDR2 FQNEAQ. CDR3 length equals 18 residues. The CDR3 reads CASSPLAASGWNTGELFF. The CDR3 DNA follows: TGTGCCAGCAGCCCCTTGGCAGCCAGCGGGTGGAACACCGGGGAGCTGTTTTTT.

V gene TRBV28 combines with J gene TRBJ2-3; tentatively, D is TRBD1 (5 bases). Germline V gene lookup returns CDR1 MDHEN and CDR2 SYDVKM. The CDR3 runs 17 residues. Trimming took 7 bases from V and 0 from J, leaving 20 bases between them. The CDR3 bases are TGTGCCAGCACCCTGGGGCCAGGTCCGTCTAGCACAGATACGCAGTATTTT. Encoded protein: CASTLGPGPSSTDTQYF. The whole variable domain, remainder taken from reference TRBV28 and TRBJ2-3, is DVKVTQSSRYLVKRTGEKVFLECVQDMDHENMFWYRQDPGLGLRLIYFSYDVKMKEKGDIPEGYSVSREKKERFSLILESASTNQTSMYLCASTLGPGPSSTDTQYFGPGTRLTVL.

This clone was seen just once. J is TRBJ1-1 and V is TRBV18; tentatively, D is TRBD1 (5 bases). Germline V CDR1 and CDR2: KGHSH, LQKENI. Trimming took 6 bases from V and 1 from J, leaving 12 bases between them. CDR3 length equals 14 residues. CDR3 nucleotides: TGTGCCAGCTCTCCTCTACAGGAGAACACTGAAGCTTTCTTT. Amino acids: CASSPLQENTEAFF.

The V and J genes are TRBV6-1 and TRBJ2-3, with a weak D call TRBD2 (7 bases). This CDR3 has 15 amino acids. V was cut by 5 bases and J by 1 base, with 13 bases left in between. The germline CDR1 and CDR2 sequences are MNHNS and SASEGT. In DNA form, the CDR3 reads TGTGCCAGCAGTAGGGGGGGGGTCGGCACAGATACGCAGTATTTT. It yields the protein CASSRGGVGTDTQYF.